Following are 27 T cell receptor beta chains from one sample sequenced in a study of Graves' ophthalmopathy and Graves' hyperthyroidism. RNA transcripts yielded amplified TCR beta CDR3 regions. Second-round multiplex PCR came after first-round RT-PCR with HTBI primers. TCRdb reprocessed the multiplex PCR reads via MiXCR and lists one record per CDR3 protein. The sample has 200,000 to 250,000 distinct CDR3 sequences, approximately 29% seen once. Sequences were obtained from peripheral blood. All receptors come from a man aged 45-60 years with Graves' ophthalmopathy.

In its sample, this clonotype was seen many times. The gene calls are TRBV10-3 and TRBJ2-7, with D possibly being TRBD1 (6 bases). The ends were cut back, 2 bases at V and 3 bases at J, with 17 bases in the middle. The CDR3 covers 16 residues. Germline CDR1 ENHRY, CDR2 SYGVKD. The CDR3 nucleotides read TGTGCCATCAGTGAGATCGGTCAGGGACAAATCTACGAGCAGTACTTC. It translates to CAISEIGQGQIYEQYF.

The chain employs TRBV6-1 and TRBJ1-1; 11 bases map to TRBD1. Trimming cost V 6 bases and J 5 bases; bases outside gene matches: 8. The CDR3 runs 15 residues. The germline CDR1 and CDR2 sequences are MNHNS and SASEGT. This chain's CDR3 is CASRPQDRGPTEAFF. CDR3 DNA: TGTGCCAGCAGACCGCAGGACAGGGGGCCTACTGAAGCTTTCTTT.

This clonotype was recorded many times. The chain is built from TRBV30 and TRBJ2-7; 7 bases are shared with TRBD1. The CDR3 has 13 amino acids. Germline V gives CDR1 GTSNPN, CDR2 SVGIG (reference sequence). J gave up 2 bases and V 3 bases, and 4 bases lay outside the gene matches. CDR3 loop: CAWSPDRTYEQYF. Here the CDR3 DNA reads TGTGCCTGGAGCCCGGACAGGACCTACGAGCAGTACTTC.

The V gene is TRBV2, the J gene TRBJ2-7, with a tentative D call TRBD1 (6 bases). Per the germline V gene, CDR1 is SNHLY and CDR2 is FYNNEI. The CDR3 loop spans 12 amino acids. V was pared by 10 bases and J by 3 bases, with 13 bases between. This chain's CDR3 is CATKTGGYEQYF. Here the CDR3 DNA reads TGTGCCACCAAGACAGGAGGCTACGAGCAGTACTTC.

The chain joins TRBV7-2 to TRBJ2-5, with TRBD1 identical over 7 bases. The CDR3 extends over 14 amino acids. Trimming took 0 bases from V and 9 from J; bases not matched to a gene: 7. Germline assignment: CDR1 SGHTA and CDR2 FQGNSA. The CDR3, as DNA: TGTGCCAGCAGCTTAGCGGGACAGAATGGGGCCCAGTACTTC. Translating it yields CASSLAGQNGAQYF.

This clonotype came up many times. The genes are TRBV20-1 and TRBJ2-7; TRBD1 might be the D (5 bases). The CDR3 runs to 13 residues. Trimming shortened V by 6 bases and J by 0 bases, and 12 bases separated the two germline ends. CDR1 and CDR2 from the germline V gene are DFQATT and SNEGSKA (reference sequence). CDR3 sequence: CSARAQVSYEQYF. CDR3 nucleotides: TGCAGTGCCAGGGCACAGGTCTCCTACGAGCAGTACTTC.

At least ten counts were recorded for this clonotype. The V call is TRBV7-2, the J call TRBJ2-7, with 8 bases matching TRBD2. The CDR3 length is 16 residues. Germline CDR1 and CDR2: SGHTA and FQGNSA. Germline trimming cut 2 bases from V and 2 bases from J; bases unmatched to any gene: 8. The CDR3 coding sequence is TGTGCCAGCAGCTTAACGGGCGGGGGGACCCCCTACGAGCAGTACTTC. Amino acids: CASSLTGGGTPYEQYF.

Many counts were recorded for this clonotype. V is TRBV6-1 and J is TRBJ2-4, with D possibly TRBD2 on 5 matching bases. The CDR3 is made up of 15 amino acids. Trimming shortened V by 6 bases and J by 0 bases, and 12 bases separated the two germline ends. Germline CDR1 MNHNS, CDR2 SASEGT. The CDR3 is CASREGNLAKNIQYF. CDR3 DNA: TGTGCCAGCAGAGAGGGTAATTTAGCCAAAAACATTCAGTACTTC.

This clonotype was recorded many times. The chain carries TRBV30 and TRBJ2-3; 10 nucleotides agree with TRBD2. With 1 base clipped from V and 6 bases from J, the junction kept 10 bases outside the gene matches. This CDR3 has 16 amino acids. From germline, CDR1 is GTSNPN and CDR2 SVGIG (reference sequence). DNA of the CDR3: TGTGCCTGGAGTGGGCTAGCGGGAGATGAGTCCGATACGCAGTATTTT. Its protein is CAWSGLAGDESDTQYF.

The V gene is TRBV6-2 or TRBV6-3, the J gene TRBJ1-2; D not resolved. CDR1 is MNHEY and CDR2 is SVGEGT in the germline V gene. The CDR3 totals 12 residues. The ends were cut back, 5 bases at V and 6 bases at J, with 10 bases in the middle. As DNA, the CDR3 is TGTGCCAGCAGTGACCCCATGGATGGCTACACCTTC. Translated, it gives CASSDPMDGYTF.

This clonotype has a count of ten or more. This sequence joins TRBV10-3 and TRBJ2-7, with no clear D. Germline V gene lookup returns CDR1 ENHRY and CDR2 SYGVKD. Trimming stripped 0 bases from V and 1 base from J, with 7 bases between. The CDR3 covers 14 residues. The CDR3 DNA is TGTGCCATCAGTGAGTCGGGGAATTCCTACGAGCAGTACTTC. Encoded protein: CAISESGNSYEQYF.

V usage is TRBV20-1 and J usage is TRBJ2-7; 12 bases line up with TRBD2. V trimming: 0 bases; J trimming: 4 bases; junction bases outside the gene matches: 7. In germline, CDR1 is DFQATT, CDR2 SNEGSKA (reference sequence). This CDR3 region has 16 residues. CDR3 loop: CSARDQRTSGKYEQYF. The CDR3 coding sequence is TGCAGTGCTAGAGATCAGCGGACTAGCGGGAAGTACGAGCAGTACTTC.

In this sample, this clonotype turned up many times. The rearrangement joins TRBV19 to TRBJ1-5, with D uncertain. V was cut by 7 bases and J by 4 bases, with 14 bases left in between. The germline V gene has CDR1 LNHDA and CDR2 SQIVND (reference sequence). This CDR3 is 14 amino acids long. The CDR3 loop reads CASIKAGRNQPQHF. For the CDR3, the DNA is TGTGCCAGTATCAAGGCAGGCAGAAATCAGCCCCAGCATTTT.

This clonotype was seen at least ten times. The genes are TRBV19 and TRBJ2-5, with D possibly called TRBD1 or TRBD2 (5 bases each). The germline gives CDR1 LNHDA, CDR2 SQIVND (reference sequence). With 3 bases removed from V and 7 bases from J, the gap between germline ends came to 12 bases. The CDR3 is 13 amino acids. CDR3 region: CASSIWGMGTQYF. For the CDR3, the DNA is TGTGCCAGTAGTATCTGGGGGATGGGGACCCAGTACTTC.

The count of this clonotype is one. The V gene is TRBV6-2 or TRBV6-3, the J gene TRBJ1-2; D is uncertain. Between the trimmed V and J ends, which lost 7 bases and 5 bases, there was a span of 17 bases. CDR3 size: 14 residues. The germline V gene encodes CDR1 MNHEY and CDR2 SVGEGT. The CDR3 region is CASTPPSVLYGYTF. For the CDR3, the DNA is TGTGCCAGCACTCCACCCAGTGTGTTATATGGCTACACCTTC.

This clonotype was recorded at least ten times. This rearrangement joins TRBV27 to TRBJ2-7; 10 bases line up with TRBD2. The CDR3 contains 16 residues. The junction had 8 bases not matched to a gene; V was cut back by 3 bases and J by 3 bases. In germline, CDR1 is MNHEY, CDR2 SMNVEV (reference sequence). The CDR3 region is CASSFTGLAEIYEQYF. The CDR3, as DNA: TGTGCCAGCAGTTTTACAGGACTAGCGGAAATCTACGAGCAGTACTTC.

Details on this clonotype: A junction end diverges from the germline sequence, so it may reflect a read error. The V call is TRBV6-1, the J call TRBJ1-3; unclear D gene. This CDR3 spans 16 amino acids. Germline V gives CDR1 MNHNS, CDR2 SASEGT. The CDR3 coding sequence is TGTGCCAGCACCAACCGTCCGGCTTTCTCTGGAGACACCATATATTTT. It yields the protein CASTNRPAFSGDTIYF.

V and J are TRBV2 and TRBJ2-7; 7 bases line up with TRBD1. Germline CDR1 is SNHLY and CDR2 is FYNNEI. V gave up 7 bases and J gave up 3 bases; unmatched junction bases: 6. The CDR3 is made up of 13 amino acids. The CDR3 DNA follows: TGTGCCAGCAAGCCGACAGGGTTCTACGAGCAGTACTTC. Residues: CASKPTGFYEQYF.

This clonotype was detected ten times or more. Here the CDR3 reads CASSYSTENNQPQHF. Written as DNA, the CDR3 is TGTGCCAGCAGTTACTCGACAGAAAATAATCAGCCCCAGCATTTT. This rearrangement joins TRBV6-5 to TRBJ1-5, with D tentatively TRBD1 (5 bases). The V gene's germline CDR1 is MNHEY and CDR2 SVGAGI. With 0 bases removed from V and 4 bases from J, the gap between germline ends came to 10 bases. The CDR3 covers 15 residues.

This clonotype showed up many times. This sequence joins TRBV19 and TRBJ1-1, with no clear D. Germline loops: CDR1 LNHDA, CDR2 SQIVND (reference sequence). The CDR3 has 13 amino acids. The ends were cut back, 5 bases at V and 0 bases at J, with 7 bases in the middle. The CDR3 DNA is TGTGCCAGTAGTCCCCGGATGAACACTGAAGCTTTCTTT. Encoded protein: CASSPRMNTEAFF.

The chain couples TRBV3-1 to TRBJ2-2; the match to TRBD2 covers 8 bases. Germline V gives CDR1 LGHDT, CDR2 YNNKEL (reference sequence). The trim removed 1 base at V and 4 bases at J, leaving 14 bases unmatched. The CDR3 has 19 amino acids. CDR3: CASSQGGASGPSGTGELFF. DNA for the CDR3: TGTGCCAGCAGCCAAGGGGGGGCTAGCGGGCCTTCGGGCACCGGGGAGCTGTTTTTT. Variable domain in full (rest from reference TRBV3-1 and TRBJ2-2): DTAVSQTPKYLVTQMGNDKSIKCEQNLGHDTMYWYKQDSKKFLKIMFSYNNKELIINETVPNRFSPKSPDKAHLNLHINSLELGDSAVYFCASSQGGASGPSGTGELFFGEGSRLTVL.

This clonotype was detected ten times or more. The V call is TRBV10-2, the J call TRBJ1-2, with D possibly being TRBD1 (5 bases). V was clipped by 10 bases and J by 6 bases, with 15 bases between them. The CDR3 runs to 12 residues. Germline CDR1 WSHSY, CDR2 SAAADI. In nucleotides, the CDR3 is TGCGCCACCATGCTGAGGGGACATGGCTACACCTTC. Translation gives CATMLRGHGYTF.

The table lists this clonotype with many counts. CDR3: CATGAAEYTGELFF. The CDR3 region has the DNA TGTGCCACGGGCGCAGCTGAGTACACCGGGGAGCTGTTTTTT. The rearrangement joins TRBV28 to TRBJ2-2, with D hard to call. CDR1 is MDHEN, CDR2 SYDVKM, per germline. The V and J ends lost 10 bases and 3 bases respectively, with 15 bases between them. This CDR3 comprises 14 residues.

The sample holds many counts of this clonotype. The V gene is TRBV7-8, the J gene TRBJ2-7, with 11 bases that match TRBD2. The CDR3 runs 18 residues. The V gene end was trimmed by 8 bases and the J gene end by 2 bases; junction bases not matched to a gene: 17. Germline V gives CDR1 SGHVS, CDR2 FQNEAQ. CDR3: CASGWEELAGGRTYEQYF. Here the CDR3 DNA reads TGTGCCAGCGGCTGGGAGGAGCTAGCGGGAGGACGGACCTACGAGCAGTACTTC.

The genes are TRBV6-1 and TRBJ2-7, with TRBD2 matching over 8 bases. The CDR3 covers 14 residues. The junction had 6 bases not matched to a gene; V was cut back by 6 bases and J by 2 bases. Per germline, CDR1 MNHNS and CDR2 SASEGT. CDR3 sequence (DNA): TGTGCCAGCAGAGCGGGAGTGGATACCTACGAGCAGTACTTC. Translated: CASRAGVDTYEQYF.

This clonotype came up many times. The J gene is TRBJ2-5, the V gene TRBV19; 9 bases are a match to TRBD1. The CDR3 totals 15 residues. V was pared by 7 bases and J by 5 bases, with 11 bases of the junction left unmatched. Germline V gene lookup returns CDR1 LNHDA and CDR2 SQIVND (reference sequence). The CDR3 protein is CASNPGTGMWETQYF. As DNA, the CDR3 is TGTGCCAGTAACCCCGGGACAGGGATGTGGGAGACCCAGTACTTC.

This clonotype was found many times. The chain carries TRBV6-1 and TRBJ2-7; D remains ambiguous. Looked up from germline, CDR1 is MNHNS and CDR2 is SASEGT. CDR3 length: 15 residues. V shed 6 bases and J shed 5 bases, with 20 bases lying between them. The CDR3 spells CASSVLDPGGDEQYF. As DNA, the CDR3 is TGTGCCAGCAGCGTATTGGACCCAGGCGGCGACGAGCAGTACTTC.